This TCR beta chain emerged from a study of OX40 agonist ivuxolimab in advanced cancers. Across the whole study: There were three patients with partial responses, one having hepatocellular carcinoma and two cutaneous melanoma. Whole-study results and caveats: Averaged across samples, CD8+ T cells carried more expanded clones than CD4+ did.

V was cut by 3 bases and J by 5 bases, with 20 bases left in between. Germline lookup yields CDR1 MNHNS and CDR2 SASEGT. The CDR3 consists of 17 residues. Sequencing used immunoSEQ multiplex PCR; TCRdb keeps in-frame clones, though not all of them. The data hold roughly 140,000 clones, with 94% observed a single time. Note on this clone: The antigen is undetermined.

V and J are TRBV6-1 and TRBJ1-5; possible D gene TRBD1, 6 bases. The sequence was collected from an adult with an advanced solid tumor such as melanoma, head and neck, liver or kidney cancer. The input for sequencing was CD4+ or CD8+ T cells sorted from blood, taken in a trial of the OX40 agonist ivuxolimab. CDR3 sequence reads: CASSDGSGTPLYQPQHF. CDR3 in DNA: TGTGCCAGCAGTGACGGGTCCGGGACACCGTTATATCAGCCCCAGCATTTT.